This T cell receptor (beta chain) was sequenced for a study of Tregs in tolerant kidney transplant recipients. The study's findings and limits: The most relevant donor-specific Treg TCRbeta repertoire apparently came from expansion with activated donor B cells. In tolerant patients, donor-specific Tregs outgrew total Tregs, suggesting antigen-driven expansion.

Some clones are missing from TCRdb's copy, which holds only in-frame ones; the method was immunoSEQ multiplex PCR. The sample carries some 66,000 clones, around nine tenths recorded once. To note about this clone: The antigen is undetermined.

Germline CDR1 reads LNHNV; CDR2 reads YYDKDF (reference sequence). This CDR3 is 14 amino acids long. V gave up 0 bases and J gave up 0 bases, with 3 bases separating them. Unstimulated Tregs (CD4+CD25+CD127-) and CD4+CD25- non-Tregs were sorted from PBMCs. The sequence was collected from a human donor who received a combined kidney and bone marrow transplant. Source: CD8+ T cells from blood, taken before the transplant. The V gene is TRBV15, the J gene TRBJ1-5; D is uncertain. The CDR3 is CATSRDHSNQPQHF. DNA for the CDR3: TGTGCCACCAGCAGAGACCATAGCAATCAGCCCCAGCATTTT.